The T cell receptor beta chain under discussion was sequenced for a study of OX40 agonist ivuxolimab in advanced cancers. Study as a whole: Patients' therapy was ivuxolimab, an antibody that acts as an agonist of OX40 (CD134). Study observations and caveats: Some patients without response likewise showed low normalized clonal expansion. Expanded clones were, on average, more numerous among CD8+ T cells than CD4+.

Method: immunoSEQ multiplex PCR; TCRdb's copy keeps in-frame clones and lacks some. The data show over 60,000 clones, approximately 90% seen once. In regard to this clone: The antigen remains undetermined.

The sample in question was CD4+ or CD8+ T cells sorted from blood, obtained in a trial of the OX40 agonist ivuxolimab. The sequence derives from an adult with an advanced solid tumor such as melanoma, head and neck, liver or kidney cancer.

CDR3 sequence reads: CASSLVSYNEQFF. The CDR3 bases are TGTGCCAGCAGCTTAGTCTCCTACAATGAGCAGTTCTTC. The rearrangement joins TRBV7-3 to TRBJ2-1, with no clear D. The CDR3 spans 13 residues. The V end was cut by 2 bases, the J end by 0 bases, with 2 bases between. CDR1 SGHTA and CDR2 FQGTGA come from the germline V gene.